One T cell receptor (beta chain) is described in this entry. The sample originates from a study of T cells in narcolepsy. Trimming removed 0 bases from V and 9 bases from J, with 21 bases in between. CDR1 and CDR2 from the germline V gene are GTSNPN and SVGIG (reference sequence). The CDR3 is made up of 16 amino acids. Measured with immunoSEQ multiplex PCR; TCRdb has only the in-frame clones, and not every one. This repertoire shows about 31,000 clones, about three quarters found once; its top ten account for about 1.3%. The sample was CD45RA- memory CD4+ T cells from PBMCs. The sequence was collected from a human donor with narcolepsy. V usage is TRBV30 and J usage is TRBJ2-1, with D possibly being TRBD2 (5 bases). CDR3 loop: CAWSVPSGYATGEQFF. The CDR3, as DNA: TGTGCCTGGAGTGTACCTTCGGGGTATGCTACCGGTGAGCAGTTCTTC.